The present entry profiles one T cell receptor (beta chain) with its context. TCR beta sequencing was performed on blood CD8+ and CD4+ T cells. Control patients had untreated stable or active relapsing-remitting multiple sclerosis by revised McDonald criteria. FACS was used to enrich TEMRA cells, whereas the CD8+ and CD4+ T cells were obtained by negative isolation. The data were taken from a study of CD8 T cells in Susac syndrome. The CDR3 covers 16 residues. Germline-derived CDR1 and CDR2 are MNHEY and SMNVEV (reference sequence). The ends lost 4 bases at V and 3 bases at J; junction bases unmatched: 12. An amount of RNA that ranged from roughly 0.5 to 1 ug was reverse transcribed with random hexamers. The CDR3 of TCR beta was amplified by immunoSEQ multiplex PCR across 54 Vbeta and 13 Jbeta. Each CDR3 protein gets one entry after TCRdb re-called the immunoSEQ multiplex PCR reads with MiXCR. The sample contains about 300,000 distinct CDR3 sequences, about nine tenths of which appear only once.

The chain has TRBV27 and TRBJ2-7; 7 positions match TRBD1. The clonotype comes from a human donor with multiple sclerosis. The sample comprised CD8+ T cells from PBMCs. CDR3 protein: CASSSALSGTDYEQYF. The CDR3 region has the DNA TGTGCCAGCAGTTCTGCGCTCTCCGGGACAGACTACGAGCAGTACTTC.